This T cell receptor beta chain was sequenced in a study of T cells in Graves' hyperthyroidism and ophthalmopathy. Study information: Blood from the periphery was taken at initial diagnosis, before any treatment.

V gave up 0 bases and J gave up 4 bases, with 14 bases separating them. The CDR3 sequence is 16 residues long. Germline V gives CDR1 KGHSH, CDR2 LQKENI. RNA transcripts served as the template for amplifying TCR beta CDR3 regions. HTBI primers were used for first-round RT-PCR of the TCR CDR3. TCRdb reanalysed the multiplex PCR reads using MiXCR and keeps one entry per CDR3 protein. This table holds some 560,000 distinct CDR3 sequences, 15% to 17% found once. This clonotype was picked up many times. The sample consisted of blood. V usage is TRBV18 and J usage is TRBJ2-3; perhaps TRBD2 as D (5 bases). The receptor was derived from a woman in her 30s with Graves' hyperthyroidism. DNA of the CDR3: TGTGCCAGCTCACCACCGAACGGGAAAGGCGCAGATACGCAGTATTTT. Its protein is CASSPPNGKGADTQYF.